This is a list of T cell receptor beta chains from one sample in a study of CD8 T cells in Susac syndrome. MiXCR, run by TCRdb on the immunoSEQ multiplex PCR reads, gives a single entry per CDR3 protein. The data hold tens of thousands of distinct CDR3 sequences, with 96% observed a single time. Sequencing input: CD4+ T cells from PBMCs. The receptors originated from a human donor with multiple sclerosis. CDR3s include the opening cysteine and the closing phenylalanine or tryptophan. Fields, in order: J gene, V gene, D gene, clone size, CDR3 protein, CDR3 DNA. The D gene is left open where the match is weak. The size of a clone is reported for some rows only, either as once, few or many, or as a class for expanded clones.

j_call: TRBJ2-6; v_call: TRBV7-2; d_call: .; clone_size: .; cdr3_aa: CASSLGPSRAGTNVLTF; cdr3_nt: TGTGCCAGCAGCTTAGGGCCTTCGCGGGCCGGGACCAACGTCCTGACTTTC
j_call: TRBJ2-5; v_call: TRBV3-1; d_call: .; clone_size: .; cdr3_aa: CASSYHLGGQETQYF; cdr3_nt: TGTGCCAGCAGCTACCACCTCGGCGGCCAAGAGACCCAGTACTTC
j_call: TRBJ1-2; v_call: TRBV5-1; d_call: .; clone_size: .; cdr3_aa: CASSLTEYGYTF; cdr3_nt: TGCGCCAGCAGCCTGACAGAGTATGGCTACACCTTC
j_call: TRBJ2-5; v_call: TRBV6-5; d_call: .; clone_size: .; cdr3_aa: CASSYDAKETQYF; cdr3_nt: TGTGCCAGCAGTTACGATGCAAAAGAGACCCAGTACTTC
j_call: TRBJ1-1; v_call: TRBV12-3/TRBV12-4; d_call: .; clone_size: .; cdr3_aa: CASSPSIRTEAFF; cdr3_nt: TGTGCCAGCAGTCCTTCTATTCGCACTGAAGCTTTCTTT
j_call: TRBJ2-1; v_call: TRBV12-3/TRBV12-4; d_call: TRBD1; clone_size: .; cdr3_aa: CASSFPLIQGRPLYNEQFF; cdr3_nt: TGTGCCAGCAGTTTCCCCCTAATACAGGGGCGGCCTCTGTACAATGAGCAGTTCTTC
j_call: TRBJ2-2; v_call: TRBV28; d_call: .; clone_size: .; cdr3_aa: CASRQNTGELFF; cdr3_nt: TGTGCCAGCAGGCAGAACACCGGGGAGCTGTTTTTT
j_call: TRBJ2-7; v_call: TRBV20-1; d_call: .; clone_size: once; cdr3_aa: CSAGGVRGGYEQYF; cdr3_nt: TGCAGTGCTGGTGGTGTGAGGGGAGGATACGAGCAGTACTTC
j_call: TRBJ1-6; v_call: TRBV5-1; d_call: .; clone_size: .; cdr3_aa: CASTHGQGNSPLHF; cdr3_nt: TGCGCCAGCACCCACGGACAAGGAAATTCACCCCTCCACTTT
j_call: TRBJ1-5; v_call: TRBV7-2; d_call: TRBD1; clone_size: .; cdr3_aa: CASSSTGTGAGEPQHF; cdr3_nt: TGTGCCAGCAGCTCAACCGGGACAGGGGCGGGGGAGCCCCAGCATTTT
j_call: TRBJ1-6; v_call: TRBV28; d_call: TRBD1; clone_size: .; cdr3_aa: CASSSGTALYNSPLHF; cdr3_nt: TGTGCCAGCAGCTCCGGGACAGCATTATATAATTCACCCCTCCACTTT
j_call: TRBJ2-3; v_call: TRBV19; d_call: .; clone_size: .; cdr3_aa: CASTNRGISTDTQYF; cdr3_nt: TGTGCCAGTACAAATAGGGGCATTAGCACAGATACGCAGTATTTT
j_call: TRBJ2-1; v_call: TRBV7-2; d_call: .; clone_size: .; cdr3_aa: CASSFDYTNEQFF; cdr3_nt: TGTGCCAGCAGCTTCGACTATACGAATGAGCAGTTCTTC
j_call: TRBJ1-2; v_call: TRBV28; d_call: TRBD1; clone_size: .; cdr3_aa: CASRIAGTDINYGYTF; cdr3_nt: TGTGCCAGCCGCATCGCCGGGACAGATATTAACTATGGCTACACCTTC
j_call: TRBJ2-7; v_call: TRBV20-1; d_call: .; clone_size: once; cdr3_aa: CRAGTQTGEQYF; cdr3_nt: TGCAGGGCTGGGACGCAGACGGGCGAGCAGTACTTC
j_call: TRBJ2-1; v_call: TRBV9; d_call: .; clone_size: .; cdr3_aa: CASSAAGPSYNEQFF; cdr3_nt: TGTGCCAGCAGTGCCGCGGGCCCCTCCTACAATGAGCAGTTCTTC
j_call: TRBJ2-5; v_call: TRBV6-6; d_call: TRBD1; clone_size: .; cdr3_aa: CASSYRGPQETQYF; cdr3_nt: TGTGCCAGCAGTTACAGGGGGCCCCAAGAGACCCAGTACTTC
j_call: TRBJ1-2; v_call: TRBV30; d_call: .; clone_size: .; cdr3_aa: CAWTRGTTDGYTF; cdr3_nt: TGTGCCTGGACTCGGGGGACTACGGATGGCTACACCTTC
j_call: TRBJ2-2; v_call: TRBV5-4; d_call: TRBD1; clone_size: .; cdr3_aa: CASSINRGPGELFF; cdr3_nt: TGTGCCAGCAGCATTAACAGGGGTCCCGGGGAGCTGTTTTTT
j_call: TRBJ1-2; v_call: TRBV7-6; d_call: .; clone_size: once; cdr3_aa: CASSLTPPGTNANYGYTF; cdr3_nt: TGTGCCAGCAGCCTTACGCCGCCCGGGACCAATGCTAACTATGGCTACACCTTC
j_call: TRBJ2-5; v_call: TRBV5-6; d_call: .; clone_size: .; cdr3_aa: CASSSLRDGRDQETQYF; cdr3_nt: TGTGCCAGCAGCTCACTTCGGGACGGACGAGACCAAGAGACCCAGTACTTC
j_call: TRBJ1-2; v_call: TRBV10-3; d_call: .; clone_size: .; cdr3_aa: CAISESTGLGYTF; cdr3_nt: TGTGCCATCAGTGAGTCGACAGGACTAGGCTACACCTTC
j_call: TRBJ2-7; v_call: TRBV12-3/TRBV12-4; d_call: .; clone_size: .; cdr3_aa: CASSRLPSTVQNEQYF; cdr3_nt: TGTGCCAGCAGCCGATTGCCCTCGACAGTCCAGAACGAGCAGTACTTC
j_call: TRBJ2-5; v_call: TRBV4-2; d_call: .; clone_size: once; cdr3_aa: CASSQDLPGPETQYF; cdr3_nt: TGTGCCAGCAGCCAAGATTTACCCGGGCCAGAGACCCAGTACTTC
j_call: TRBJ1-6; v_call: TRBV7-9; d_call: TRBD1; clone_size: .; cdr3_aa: CASSLGAGGNSPLHF; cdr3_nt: TGTGCCAGCAGCTTGGGTGCAGGGGGTAATTCACCCCTCCACTTT
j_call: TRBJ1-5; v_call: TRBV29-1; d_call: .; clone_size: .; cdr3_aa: CSVVGEGGISQPQHF; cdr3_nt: TGCAGCGTTGTGGGGGAAGGGGGGATTAGTCAGCCCCAGCATTTT
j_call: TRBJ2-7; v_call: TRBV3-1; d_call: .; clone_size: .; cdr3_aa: CASSQAYGGGAGEQYF; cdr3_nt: TGTGCCAGCAGCCAAGCCTACGGCGGGGGCGCGGGGGAGCAGTACTTC
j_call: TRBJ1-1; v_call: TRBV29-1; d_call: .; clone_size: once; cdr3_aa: CSAVGHTEAFF; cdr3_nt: TGCAGCGCTGTGGGGCACACTGAAGCTTTCTTT
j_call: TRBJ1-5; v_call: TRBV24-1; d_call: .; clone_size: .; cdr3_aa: CATSDFPGRSNQPQHF; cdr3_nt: TGTGCCACCAGTGATTTTCCCGGAAGGAGCAATCAGCCCCAGCATTTT
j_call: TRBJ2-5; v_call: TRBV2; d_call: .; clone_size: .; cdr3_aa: CASRRGGETQYF; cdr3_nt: TGTGCCAGCAGGAGAGGCGGGGAGACCCAGTACTTC
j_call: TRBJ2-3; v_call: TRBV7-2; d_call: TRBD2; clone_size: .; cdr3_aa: CASSLGLQRGFADTQYF; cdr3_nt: TGTGCCAGCAGCTTAGGTCTCCAGCGGGGATTTGCGGATACGCAGTATTTT
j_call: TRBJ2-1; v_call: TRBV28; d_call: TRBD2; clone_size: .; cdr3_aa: CASTEQSGGGRNEQFF; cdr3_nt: TGTGCCAGCACCGAACAGTCCGGGGGGGGAAGGAATGAGCAGTTCTTC
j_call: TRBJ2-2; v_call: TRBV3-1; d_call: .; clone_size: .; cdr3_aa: CASSRSSRELFF; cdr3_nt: TGTGCCAGCAGCCGCTCTTCCAGGGAGCTGTTTTTT
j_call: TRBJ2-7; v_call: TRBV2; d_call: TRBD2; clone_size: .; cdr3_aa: CASSPGLAKTYEQYF; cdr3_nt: TGTGCCAGCAGCCCGGGACTAGCGAAAACCTACGAGCAGTACTTC
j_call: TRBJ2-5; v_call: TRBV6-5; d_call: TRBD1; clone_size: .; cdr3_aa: CASSYGDSRETQYF; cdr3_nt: TGTGCCAGCAGTTACGGGGACAGCCGAGAGACCCAGTACTTC
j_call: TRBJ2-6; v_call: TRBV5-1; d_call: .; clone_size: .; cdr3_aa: CASSEADRSSGANVLTF; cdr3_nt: TGCGCCAGCAGCGAAGCAGACAGGAGCTCTGGGGCCAACGTCCTGACTTTC
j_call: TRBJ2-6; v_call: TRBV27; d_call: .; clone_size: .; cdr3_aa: CASSSPHGANVLTF; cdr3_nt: TGTGCCAGCAGTTCCCCCCACGGGGCCAACGTCCTGACTTTC
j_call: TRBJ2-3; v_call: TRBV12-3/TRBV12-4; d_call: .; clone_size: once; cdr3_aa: CASSLRDLGTDTQYF; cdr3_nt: TGTGCCAGCAGTTTAAGGGACCTCGGCACAGATACGCAGTATTTT
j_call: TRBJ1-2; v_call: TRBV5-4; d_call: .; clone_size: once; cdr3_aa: CAIGRENGYTF; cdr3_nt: TGTGCCATTGGCCGGGAGAATGGCTACACCTTC
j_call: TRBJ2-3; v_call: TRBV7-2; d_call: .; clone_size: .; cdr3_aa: CASSPDGRGQYF; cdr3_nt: TGTGCCAGCAGCCCGGACGGGCGGGGGCAGTATTTT
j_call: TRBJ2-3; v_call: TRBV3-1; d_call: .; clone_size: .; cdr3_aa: CASSQARLGRTDTQYF; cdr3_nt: TGTGCCAGCAGCCAAGCGAGACTAGGACGCACAGATACGCAGTATTTT
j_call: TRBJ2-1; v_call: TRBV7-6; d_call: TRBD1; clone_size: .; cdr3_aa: CASSTTGALHEQFF; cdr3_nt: TGTGCCAGCAGCACGACAGGGGCCTTGCATGAGCAGTTCTTC
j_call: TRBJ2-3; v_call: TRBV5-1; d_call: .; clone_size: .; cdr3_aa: CASSFRTLDTQYF; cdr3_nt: TGCGCCAGCAGCTTCCGAACGTTAGATACGCAGTATTTT
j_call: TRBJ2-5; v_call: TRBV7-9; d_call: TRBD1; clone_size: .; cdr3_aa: CASSLGDRGLQETQYF; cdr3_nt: TGTGCCAGCAGCTTAGGCGACAGGGGCCTCCAAGAGACCCAGTACTTC
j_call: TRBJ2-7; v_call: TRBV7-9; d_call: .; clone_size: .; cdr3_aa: CASSRQGENEQYF; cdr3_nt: TGTGCCAGCAGCCGTCAGGGAGAAAACGAGCAGTACTTC
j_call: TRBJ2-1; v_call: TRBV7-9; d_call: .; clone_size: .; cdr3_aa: CASSPSGIEQFF; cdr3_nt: TGTGCCAGCAGCCCATCAGGGATTGAGCAGTTCTTC
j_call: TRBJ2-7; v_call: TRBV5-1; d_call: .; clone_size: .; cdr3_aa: CASSLAEGGLEQYF; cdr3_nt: TGCGCCAGCAGCTTGGCCGAGGGGGGGCTCGAGCAGTACTTC
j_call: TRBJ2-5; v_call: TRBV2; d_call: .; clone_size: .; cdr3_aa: CASSEDQPQETQYF; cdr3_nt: TGTGCCAGCAGTGAAGATCAGCCCCAAGAGACCCAGTACTTC
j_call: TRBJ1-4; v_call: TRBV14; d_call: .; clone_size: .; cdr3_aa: CASSPQMGHGGKLFF; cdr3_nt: TGTGCCAGCAGCCCACAGATGGGGCATGGAGGGAAACTGTTTTTT
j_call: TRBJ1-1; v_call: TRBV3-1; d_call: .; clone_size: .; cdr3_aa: CASSQSNLMNTEAFF; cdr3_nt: TGTGCCAGCAGCCAATCGAACCTCATGAACACTGAAGCTTTCTTT